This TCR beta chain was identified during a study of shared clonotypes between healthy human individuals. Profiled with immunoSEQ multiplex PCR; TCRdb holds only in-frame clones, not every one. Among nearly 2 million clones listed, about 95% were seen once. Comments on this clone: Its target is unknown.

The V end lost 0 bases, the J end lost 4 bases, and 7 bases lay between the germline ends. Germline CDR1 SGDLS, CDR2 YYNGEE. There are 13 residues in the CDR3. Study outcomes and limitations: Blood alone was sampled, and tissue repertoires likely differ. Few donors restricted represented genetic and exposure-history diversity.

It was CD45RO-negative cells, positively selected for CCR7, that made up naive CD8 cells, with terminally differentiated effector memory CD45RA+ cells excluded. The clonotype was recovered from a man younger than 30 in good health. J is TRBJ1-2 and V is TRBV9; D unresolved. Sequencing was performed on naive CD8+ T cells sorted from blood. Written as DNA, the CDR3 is TGTGCCAGCAGCGTAGCAATCAGCTATGGCTACACCTTC. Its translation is CASSVAISYGYTF.